This TCR beta chain was retrieved from a study of post-analysis software for immune sequencing data. Study findings and constraints: Included in a set of five TRBV segments more frequent in patients than controls were TRBV5-6, TRBV5-1 and TRBV20-1. Diversity measured as normalized Chao1 was significantly lower in multiple sclerosis patients than in controls.

Germline V gene sequence: CDR1 MNHEY, CDR2 SVGAGI. This CDR3 spans 15 amino acids. V was pared by 5 bases and J by 4 bases, with 5 bases of the junction left unmatched. As to this clonotype: As yet, its antigen is unknown.

cDNA libraries for TCR beta contained unique molecular identifiers. Input amounts of 1 to 10 million T cells were used. These gave approximately 500,000 cDNA molecules, so each molecule approximated one T cell. A single record per CDR3 protein comes from TCRdb applying MiXCR to the PCR reads. This sample has hundreds of thousands of distinct CDR3 sequences, with around a third found just once. The sequence was collected from a girl between 10 and 17 years old with multiple sclerosis. The chain couples TRBV6-5 to TRBJ2-3; 11 bases are shared with TRBD2. Sequencing used blood. This CDR3 is CASSVSGGASDTQYF. DNA of the CDR3: TGTGCCAGCAGTGTTAGCGGGGGGGCATCAGATACGCAGTATTTT.